The clone carrying this T cell receptor (beta chain) was counted a single time. Assay: immunoSEQ multiplex PCR; the TCRdb copy retains only in-frame clones and omits some. The sample lists 490,000 or so clones; approximately 86% were seen once. CDR1 and CDR2 from the germline V gene are SNHLY and FYNNEI. Deletions cut 2 bases from V and 5 bases from J, with 4 bases between. The CDR3 is made up of 11 amino acids. Symptom resolution, clearance, or two negative PCRs marked the recovered donors of Cohort 3. This sample stems from a study of blood T cell repertoires in COVID-19. Overall study context: Acute and convalescent COVID-19 specimens originated in the United States, Italy and Spain.

The rearrangement links TRBV2 to TRBJ2-7; no clear D gene. Sequencing input: PBMCs or T cells enriched from blood (not recorded which). The sequence was obtained from a woman in her sixties or seventies who had recovered from COVID-19. CDR3 nucleotides: TGTGCCAGCAGTGAACAGAACGAGCAGTACTTC. Protein product: CASSEQNEQYF.